The 21 T cell receptor beta chains reported below all come from one sample, sequenced in a study of beta chain features in type 1 diabetes. Sequenced material consisted of expressed TCRB transcripts (all of the isolated RNA was reverse transcribed). TCRdb's copy holds only in-frame clones and misses some; the assay was immunoSEQ multiplex PCR. The sample records about 350,000 clones, around 20% being singletons. Sequenced input: naive CD4+ T cells from blood. These receptors all stem from a woman under 30 in good health.

This sequence joins TRBV29-1 and TRBJ2-3; the match to TRBD1 covers 9 bases. The CDR3 consists of 14 residues. Per germline, CDR1 SQVTM and CDR2 ANQGSEA. V gave up 7 bases and J gave up 1 base; unmatched junction bases: 6. The CDR3 sequence is CSGGTGWGTDTQYF. The CDR3 nucleotides are TGCAGCGGCGGGACAGGGTGGGGCACAGATACGCAGTATTTT.

This sequence joins TRBV7-6 and TRBJ1-5, with unresolved D. This CDR3 is 15 amino acids long. Trimming took off 0 bases at V and 2 bases at J, with 8 bases between the two ends. CDR1 is SGHVS and CDR2 is FNYEAQ in the germline V gene. CDR3 coding DNA: TGTGCCAGCAGCTTAGCGCCGGTGGGCAATCAGCCCCAGCATTTT. It specifies CASSLAPVGNQPQHF.

V is TRBV15 and J is TRBJ2-7; 9 bases align to TRBD1. The ends lost 6 bases at V and 2 bases at J; junction bases unmatched: 2. The V gene's germline CDR1 is LNHNV and CDR2 YYDKDF (reference sequence). The CDR3 is 13 residues long. CDR3 loop: CATRRQGAYEQYF. CDR3 sequence (DNA): TGTGCCACCAGAAGACAGGGGGCCTACGAGCAGTACTTC.

The V gene is TRBV7-3, the J gene TRBJ1-6; TRBD1 matches 7 bases. Germline loops: CDR1 SGHTA, CDR2 FQGTGA. V was pared by 0 bases and J by 10 bases, with 0 bases of the junction left unmatched. The CDR3 contains 13 residues. CDR3 DNA sequence: TGTGCCAGCAGCTTAACACAGGGGTCACCCCTCCACTTT. Translated: CASSLTQGSPLHF. Looking up the rest from reference TRBV7-3 and TRBJ1-6 gives the full variable domain: GAGVSQTPSNKVTEKGKYVELRCDPISGHTALYWYRQSLGQGPEFLIYFQGTGAADDSGLPNDRFFAVRPEGSVSTLKIQRTERGDSAVYLCASSLTQGSPLHFGNGTRLTVT.

A few counts support this clone. The rearrangement links TRBV7-2 to TRBJ2-7; D possibly corresponds to TRBD1 (6 bases). The germline CDR1 and CDR2 sequences are SGHTA and FQGNSA. Trimming shortened V by 2 bases and J by 3 bases, and 17 bases separated the two germline ends. The CDR3 spans 16 residues. As DNA, the CDR3 is TGTGCCAGCAGCTTAAGGGACACGGGAATTAGCTACGAGCAGTACTTC. Translated: CASSLRDTGISYEQYF. The whole variable domain, remainder taken from reference TRBV7-2 and TRBJ2-7, is GAGVSQSPSNKVTEKGKDVELRCDPISGHTALYWYRQSLGQGLEFLIYFQGNSAPDKSGLPSDRFSAERTGGSVSTLTIQRTQQEDSAVYLCASSLRDTGISYEQYFGPGTRLTVT.

The chain is built from TRBV4-3 and TRBJ1-6; D remains unclear. Germline V CDR1 and CDR2: LGHNA, YSLEER. With 1 base removed from V and 1 base from J, the gap between germline ends came to 8 bases. The CDR3 covers 16 residues. In DNA, the CDR3 is TGCGCCAGCAGCCAAGTGAGGGTATCCTATAATTCACCCCTCCACTTT. Protein product: CASSQVRVSYNSPLHF.

This clone was counted only a few times. The chain employs TRBV7-3 and TRBJ1-6, with 7 bases that match TRBD1. Unmatched junction bases numbered 3, after V lost 1 base and J lost 6 bases. Germline V gene sequence: CDR1 SGHTA, CDR2 FQGTGA. This CDR3 has 15 residues. The CDR3 region has the DNA TGTGCCAGCAGCTTAATGGGGACAGCTAATTCACCCCTCCACTTT. Translated: CASSLMGTANSPLHF.

The CDR3 here is CASSLLLAGAKDEQFF. The CDR3 DNA sequence: TGTGCCAGCAGCTTATTACTAGCGGGAGCAAAAGATGAGCAGTTCTTC. The chain links TRBV7-2 to TRBJ2-1; 11 nucleotides match TRBD2. This CDR3 has 16 residues. Per the germline V gene, CDR1 is SGHTA and CDR2 is FQGNSA. V shed 2 bases, J shed 8 bases, and the junction held 8 bases outside the gene matches.

The chain is built from TRBV4-1 and TRBJ2-7, with 7 bases fitting TRBD1. CDR1 is MGHRA and CDR2 is YSYEKL in the germline V gene. After removal of 4 bases from V and 6 bases from J, the junction contained 6 bases not matched to a gene. CDR3 length: 13 amino acids. CDR3 in amino acids: CASSLRQGAEQYF. DNA of the CDR3: TGCGCCAGCAGCCTCAGACAGGGTGCCGAGCAGTACTTC.

The chain carries TRBV18 and TRBJ1-4; D unclear. Per the germline V gene, CDR1 is KGHSH and CDR2 is LQKENI. Between the trimmed V and J ends, which lost 6 bases and 7 bases, there was a span of 18 bases. The CDR3 has 15 amino acids. The CDR3, as DNA: TGTGCCAGCTCTCCGTTCGCCGCGAGAGGTGAAAAACTGTTTTTT. Encoded protein: CASSPFAARGEKLFF.

V and J are TRBV5-1 and TRBJ2-7; TRBD1 matches at 7 bases. Germline V lookup: CDR1 SGHRS, CDR2 YFSETQ. The trim removed 4 bases at V and 2 bases at J, leaving 6 bases unmatched. This CDR3 contains 14 residues. The CDR3 spells CASSPPGQTYEQYF. The CDR3 region has the DNA TGCGCCAGCAGCCCCCCGGGACAGACCTACGAGCAGTACTTC.

The chain is built from TRBV4-2 and TRBJ2-7; 9 positions agree with TRBD2. Germline V gives CDR1 LGHNA, CDR2 YNFKEQ. V was pared by 0 bases and J by 2 bases, with 2 bases of the junction left unmatched. The CDR3 totals 15 residues. The CDR3 nucleotides read TGTGCCAGCAGCCAAGAACTAGCGGGTCCCTACGAGCAGTACTTC. It encodes CASSQELAGPYEQYF.

The rearrangement joins TRBV15 to TRBJ2-5, with 10 bases fitting TRBD2. V lost 1 base and J lost 3; bases outside the gene matches: 11. Germline V CDR1 and CDR2: LNHNV, YYDKDF (reference sequence). The CDR3 is 18 amino acids. The CDR3 sequence is CATSRARVTSGTKETQYF. Written as DNA, the CDR3 is TGTGCCACCAGCAGAGCAAGGGTCACTAGCGGGACGAAAGAGACCCAGTACTTC.

This clone has more than one count but fewer than ten. The chain links TRBV7-9 to TRBJ2-5, with D unclear. This CDR3 region has 14 residues. Deletions cut 5 bases from V and 3 bases from J, with 13 bases between. CDR1 is SEHNR, CDR2 FQNEAQ, per germline (reference sequence). The CDR3 region has the DNA TGTGCCAGCAGCCACGGAGCACAAAAAGAGACCCAGTACTTC. Translated, it gives CASSHGAQKETQYF.

This chain uses TRBV7-9 with TRBJ2-2; 13 bases map to TRBD2. This CDR3 is 19 amino acids long. V trimming: 0 bases; J trimming: 5 bases; junction bases outside the gene matches: 9. In germline, CDR1 is SEHNR, CDR2 FQNEAQ (reference sequence). In DNA, the CDR3 is TGTGCCAGCAGCTTAGCCCTTCGAGGGACTAGCGGGACGACCGGGGAGCTGTTTTTT. As protein: CASSLALRGTSGTTGELFF.

About this clone: Other DNA sequences in the sample encode the same CDR3. The chain employs TRBV29-1 and TRBJ2-5; 8 nucleotides match TRBD1. The germline CDR1 and CDR2 sequences are SQVTM and ANQGSEA. With 3 bases clipped from V and 5 bases from J, the junction kept 2 bases outside the gene matches. There are 12 residues in the CDR3. CDR3 region: CSVDRQGETQYF. CDR3 bases: TGCAGCGTTGACCGACAGGGGGAGACCCAGTACTTC.

This clone was observed a handful of times. The V call is TRBV7-2, the J call TRBJ2-7; no definite D call. Germline CDR1 and CDR2: SGHTA and FQGNSA. Trimming pared 1 base from V and 1 base from J, leaving 8 bases between. The CDR3 is made up of 14 amino acids. The CDR3 DNA follows: TGTGCCAGCAGCTTAGGTGGCAGGTCCTACGAGCAGTACTTC. It specifies CASSLGGRSYEQYF.

The sample holds a few counts of this clone. V usage is TRBV6-6 and J usage is TRBJ2-7, with TRBD2 identical over 10 bases. In germline, CDR1 is MNHNY, CDR2 SVGAGI (reference sequence). V gave up 1 base and J gave up 5 bases; unmatched junction bases: 8. CDR3 length: 16 residues. The CDR3 coding sequence is TGTGCCAGCAGTTACTTGGGAGCGGGGGGGCTGGACGAGCAGTACTTC. Its translation: CASSYLGAGGLDEQYF.

The chain carries TRBV30 and TRBJ1-1; TRBD1 is a possible D gene (5 bases). Trimming stripped 1 base from V and 3 bases from J, with 6 bases between. Germline V gives CDR1 GTSNPN, CDR2 SVGIG (reference sequence). CDR3 length: 12 residues. CDR3 loop: CAWSAGYTEAFF. The CDR3 DNA reads as TGTGCCTGGAGTGCAGGGTACACTGAAGCTTTCTTT.

The V gene is TRBV6-5, the J gene TRBJ1-2, with D unclear. This CDR3 has 11 amino acids. Per germline, CDR1 MNHEY and CDR2 SVGAGI. V lost 5 bases and J 5 bases, leaving 6 bases between the germline ends. CDR3 residues: CASSTGYGYTF. As DNA, the CDR3 is TGTGCCAGCAGTACGGGTTATGGCTACACCTTC.

This clone was seen a handful of times. V is TRBV30 and J is TRBJ2-2; D is possibly TRBD1 (5 bases). The V and J ends lost 6 bases and 3 bases respectively, with 14 bases between them. In germline, CDR1 is GTSNPN, CDR2 SVGIG (reference sequence). CDR3 length equals 14 residues. As DNA, the CDR3 is TGTGCCTGCCAACAGGCAGGATACACCGGGGAGCTGTTTTTT. As protein: CACQQAGYTGELFF.